Listed below are T cell receptor beta chains from one sample, sequenced in a study of shared clonotypes between healthy human individuals. Using immunoSEQ multiplex PCR, the repertoire was profiled, and TCRdb retains in-frame clones only, with some absent. The table shows hundreds of thousands of clones, with 80% to 90% occurring only once. The specimen was memory CD8+ T cells sorted from blood. The receptors were gathered from a man between 18 and 35 years old in good health. CDR3s include the opening cysteine and the closing phenylalanine or tryptophan. The order of the fields is V gene, CDR3 length, D gene, J gene, clone size, CDR3 protein, CDR3 DNA. The D gene is left open where the match is weak. Clone size appears in some rows only: once, few, many, or a class for an expanded clone.

V: TRBV13
length: 14
D: TRBD2
J: TRBJ2-1
size: -
CDR3: CASSLRGDDNEQFF
DNA: TGTGCCAGCAGCCTACGGGGGGATGACAATGAGCAGTTCTTC

V: TRBV6-1
length: 19
D: TRBD1
J: TRBJ1-6
size: -
CDR3: CASSAVKGTAYLRGSPLHF
DNA: TGTGCCAGCAGTGCCGTAAAGGGGACAGCTTACCTTCGTGGTTCACCCCTCCACTTT

V: TRBV5-1
length: 15
D: TRBD1
J: TRBJ2-7
size: -
CDR3: CASSLGQGAFYEQYF
DNA: TGCGCCAGCAGCTTGGGGCAGGGGGCCTTCTACGAGCAGTACTTC

V: TRBV2
length: 16
D: -
J: TRBJ2-2
size: -
CDR3: CASRQGHQGLAGELFF
DNA: TGTGCCAGCAGACAGGGTCATCAGGGCCTCGCCGGGGAGCTGTTTTTT

V: TRBV27
length: 16
D: TRBD2
J: TRBJ2-5
size: -
CDR3: CASSSLLAGAQETQYF
DNA: TGTGCCAGCAGTTCACTTCTAGCGGGGGCCCAAGAGACCCAGTACTTC

V: TRBV7-2
length: 17
D: -
J: TRBJ2-1
size: -
CDR3: CASSFLLLWGFRDEQFF
DNA: TGTGCCAGCAGCTTCCTCCTCCTCTGGGGGTTTCGCGATGAGCAGTTCTTC

V: TRBV5-1
length: 13
D: TRBD1
J: TRBJ2-1
size: -
CDR3: CASNFGQGDEQFF
DNA: TGCGCCAGCAACTTTGGACAGGGAGATGAGCAGTTCTTC

V: TRBV9
length: 17
D: -
J: TRBJ2-1
size: few
CDR3: CASSVYSAVPVLDEQFF
DNA: TGTGCCAGCAGCGTATACAGTGCGGTCCCTGTTTTGGATGAGCAGTTCTTC

V: TRBV5-3
length: 13
D: TRBD1
J: TRBJ1-2
size: -
CDR3: CARSLQGQGGYTF
DNA: TGTGCCAGAAGCTTACAGGGACAGGGTGGCTACACCTTC

V: TRBV4-3
length: 16
D: TRBD1
J: TRBJ2-7
size: -
CDR3: CASSQGIGGQGYEQYF
DNA: TGCGCCAGCAGCCAAGGTATAGGGGGCCAGGGCTACGAGCAGTACTTC